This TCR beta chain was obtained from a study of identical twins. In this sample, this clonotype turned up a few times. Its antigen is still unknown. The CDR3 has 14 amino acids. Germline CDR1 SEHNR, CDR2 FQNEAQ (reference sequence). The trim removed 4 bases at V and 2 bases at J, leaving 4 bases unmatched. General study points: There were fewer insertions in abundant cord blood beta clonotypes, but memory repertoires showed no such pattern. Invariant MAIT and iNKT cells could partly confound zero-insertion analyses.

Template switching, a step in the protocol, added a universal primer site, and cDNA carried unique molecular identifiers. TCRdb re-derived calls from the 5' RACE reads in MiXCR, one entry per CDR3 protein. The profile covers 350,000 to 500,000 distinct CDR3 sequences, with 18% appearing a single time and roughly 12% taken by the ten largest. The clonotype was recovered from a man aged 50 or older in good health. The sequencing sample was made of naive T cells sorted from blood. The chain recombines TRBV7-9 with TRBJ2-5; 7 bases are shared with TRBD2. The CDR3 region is CASSSLAGQETQYF. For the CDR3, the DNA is TGTGCCAGCAGCTCGTTAGCGGGTCAAGAGACCCAGTACTTC.